This passage covers 10 T cell receptor beta chains from one sample sequenced in a study of OX40 agonist ivuxolimab in advanced cancers. Generated by immunoSEQ multiplex PCR, the TCRdb table keeps only in-frame clones and is missing some. Among tens of thousands of clones listed, about 91% were seen once. Material: CD4+ or CD8+ T cells sorted from blood, obtained in a trial of the OX40 agonist ivuxolimab. The receptor source for this set is an adult with an advanced solid tumor such as melanoma, head and neck, liver or kidney cancer.

The gene calls are TRBV18 and TRBJ2-5, with D possibly TRBD1 on 6 matching bases. Trimming left V 8 bases short and J 5 bases short, with 15 bases between. This CDR3 contains 13 residues. Per germline, CDR1 KGHSH and CDR2 LQKENI. The CDR3 bases are TGTGCCAGCACGAGGACAGTTCTGGAGACCCAGTACTTC. Translation: CASTRTVLETQYF. The whole variable domain, remainder taken from reference TRBV18 and TRBJ2-5, is NAGVMQNPRHLVRRRGQEARLRCSPMKGHSHVYWYRQLPEEGLKFMVYLQKENIIDESGMPKERFSAEFPKEGPSILRIQQVVRGDSAAYFCASTRTVLETQYFGPGTRLLVL.

The chain links TRBV27 to TRBJ1-6, with D perhaps TRBD1 (6 bases). The CDR3 totals 14 residues. Germline lookup yields CDR1 MNHEY and CDR2 SMNVEV (reference sequence). The V and J ends lost 5 bases and 7 bases respectively, with 12 bases between them. Here the CDR3 reads CASSPGHKNSPLHF. The CDR3 DNA sequence: TGTGCCAGCAGTCCGGGACACAAAAATTCACCCCTCCACTTT.

This rearrangement joins TRBV5-1 to TRBJ2-1, with D perhaps TRBD1 (6 bases). This CDR3 spans 13 amino acids. CDR1 is SGHRS, CDR2 YFSETQ, per germline. The germline V and J ends were trimmed by 6 bases and 5 bases, with 12 bases remaining between them. Here the CDR3 DNA reads TGCGCCAGCACCCTAGGACAGAACAATGAGCAGTTCTTC. It codes for CASTLGQNNEQFF.

CDR3 residues: CASSTSTGELFF. CDR3 nucleotides: TGTGCCAGCAGCACAAGCACCGGGGAGCTGTTTTTT. The chain joins TRBV5-5 to TRBJ2-2; D is unresolved. Trimming shortened V by 4 bases and J by 4 bases, and 5 bases separated the two germline ends. Per germline, CDR1 SGHKS and CDR2 YYEKEE (reference sequence). CDR3 length: 12 residues.

The chain joins TRBV7-9 to TRBJ2-3; TRBD2 agrees at 7 bases. V lost 4 bases and J lost 2; bases outside the gene matches: 3. Germline CDR1 and CDR2: SEHNR and FQNEAQ (reference sequence). The CDR3 extends over 14 amino acids. The CDR3 region is CASSWGGTTDTQYF. The CDR3, as DNA: TGTGCCAGCAGCTGGGGGGGAACCACAGATACGCAGTATTTT.

The chain recombines TRBV30 with TRBJ2-1, with D possibly matching TRBD2 (6 bases). Germline loops: CDR1 GTSNPN, CDR2 SVGIG (reference sequence). The CDR3 is made up of 14 amino acids. V was clipped by 1 base and J by 4 bases, with 11 bases between them. The CDR3 region is CAWSEVGLYNEQFF. For the CDR3, the DNA is TGTGCCTGGAGTGAGGTCGGACTATACAATGAGCAGTTCTTC.

The chain couples TRBV11-1 to TRBJ1-6, with D perhaps matching TRBD1 (6 bases). This CDR3 has 16 residues. Germline V gene sequence: CDR1 SGHAT, CDR2 FQDESV (reference sequence). V lost 2 bases and J 6 bases, leaving 14 bases between the germline ends. CDR3 loop: CASSLQGTRLNSPLHF. CDR3 DNA sequence: TGTGCCAGCAGCTTACAAGGGACACGTCTTAATTCACCCCTCCACTTT.

This rearrangement joins TRBV5-1 to TRBJ2-7; the D is unclear. The CDR3 extends over 15 amino acids. Germline V gene lookup returns CDR1 SGHRS and CDR2 YFSETQ. Trimming took 0 bases from V and 0 from J, leaving 10 bases between them. The CDR3 DNA sequence: TGCGCCAGCAGCTTGGGGGCAGAGCCCTCCTACGAGCAGTACTTC. Translating it yields CASSLGAEPSYEQYF. The full variable domain, with the rest looked up from reference TRBV5-1 and TRBJ2-7, is KAGVTQTPRYLIKTRGQQVTLSCSPISGHRSVSWYQQTPGQGLQFLFEYFSETQRNKGNFPGRFSGRQFSNSRSEMNVSTLELGDSALYLCASSLGAEPSYEQYFGPGTRLTVT.

The gene calls are TRBV11-1 and TRBJ1-4; D remains ambiguous. Trimming took 5 bases from V and 3 from J, leaving 10 bases between them. The CDR3 is 14 residues long. Per germline, CDR1 SGHAT and CDR2 FQDESV (reference sequence). This CDR3 is CASSLDLANEKLFF. The DNA of the CDR3 is TGTGCCAGCAGCCTGGATTTGGCTAATGAAAAACTGTTTTTT. Using reference TRBV11-1 and TRBJ1-4 for the parts outside the CDR3, the full variable domain is EAEVAQSPRYKITEKSQAVAFWCDPISGHATLYWYRQILGQGPELLVQFQDESVVDDSQLPKDRFSAERLKGVDSTLKIQPAELGDSAMYLCASSLDLANEKLFFGSGTQLSVL.

The chain uses TRBV5-1 and TRBJ1-1; D gene uncertain. CDR3 length: 16 amino acids. Trimming stripped 0 bases from V and 0 bases from J, with 12 bases between. From germline, CDR1 is SGHRS and CDR2 YFSETQ. The CDR3 loop reads CASSLGVNLMNTEAFF. CDR3 sequence (DNA): TGCGCCAGCAGCTTGGGGGTCAACCTAATGAACACTGAAGCTTTCTTT.